This TCR beta chain originates from a study of blood T cell repertoires in COVID-19. Across the study: From the United States, Italy and Spain came samples of acute and convalescent COVID-19. From T cells, B-cell-depleted T cells, or PBMCs came the material, which was cDNA or gDNA.

From germline, CDR1 is SGHRS and CDR2 YFSETQ. V lost 3 bases, J lost 6 bases, and 16 bases lay in between. This CDR3 comprises 15 residues. Patients in Seattle were enrolled during active infection, then followed longitudinally. The table came from immunoSEQ multiplex PCR; TCRdb's copy has only in-frame clones and leaves some out. Of 200,000 to 250,000 clones in the sample, 70% to 90% were seen once. The origin of this receptor is a man aged 50 to 60 with COVID-19, enrolled during active disease. The V call is TRBV5-1, the J call TRBJ2-1, with D tentatively TRBD2 (7 bases). The sample was peripheral blood. As DNA, the CDR3 is TGCGCCAGCAGCTCCGAGGGGGGGCCCACCAATGAGCAGTTCTTC. Translating gives CASSSEGGPTNEQFF.